This T cell receptor (beta chain) was identified during a study of shared clonotypes between healthy human individuals. Study summary: Donor composition was a couple of women and a few men, aged 18 to 49. The study's findings and limits: Generation probabilities were higher for clonotypes shared across all four sorted-subset donors than for unshared ones.

Sequenced by immunoSEQ multiplex PCR; TCRdb stores in-frame clones only, minus some. The table shows about 980,000 clones, with more than 75% occurring only once. Germline V CDR1 and CDR2: SGHAT, FQNNGV. V lost 1 base and J lost 1, with 10 bases in between. CDR3 length equals 15 residues. About this clone: Its antigen is undetermined.

There were only Caucasian adults among the donors, and all lived in Nashville, Tennessee. Input material: memory CD4+ T cells sorted from blood. Subset of the sample: CD45RA-negative fraction. The V and J genes are TRBV11-2 and TRBJ1-1, with D maybe TRBD1 (5 bases). The clonotype originates from a man aged 18 to 30 in good health. The CDR3 reads CASSLGSGPNTEAFF. In nucleotides, the CDR3 is TGTGCCAGCAGCTTAGGATCAGGGCCGAACACTGAAGCTTTCTTT.